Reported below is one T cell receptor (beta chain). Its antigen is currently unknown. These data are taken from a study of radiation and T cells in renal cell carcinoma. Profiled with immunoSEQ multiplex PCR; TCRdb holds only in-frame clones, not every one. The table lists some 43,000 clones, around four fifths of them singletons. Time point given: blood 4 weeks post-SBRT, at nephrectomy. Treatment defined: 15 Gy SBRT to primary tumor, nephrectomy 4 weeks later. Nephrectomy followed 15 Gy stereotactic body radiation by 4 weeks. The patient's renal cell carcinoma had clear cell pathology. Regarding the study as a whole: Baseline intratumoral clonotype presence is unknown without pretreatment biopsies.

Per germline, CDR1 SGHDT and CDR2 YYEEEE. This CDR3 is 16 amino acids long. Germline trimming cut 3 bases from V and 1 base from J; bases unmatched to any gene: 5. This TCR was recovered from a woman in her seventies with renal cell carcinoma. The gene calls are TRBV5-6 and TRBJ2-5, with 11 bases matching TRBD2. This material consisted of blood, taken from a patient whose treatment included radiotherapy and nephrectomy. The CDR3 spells CASSSKTSGTQETQYF. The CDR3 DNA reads TGTGCCAGCAGCTCCAAGACTAGCGGGACCCAAGAGACCCAGTACTTC.